This T cell receptor (beta chain) was sequenced in a study of blood T cells in healthy people across ages. A second PCR, run for roughly 7 to 12 cycles, used a sample-barcoded 5' primer plus a J-beta primer mix. Using its own MiXCR run on the 5' RACE reads, TCRdb lists one record per CDR3 protein. The sample carries about 1.7 million distinct CDR3 sequences, 28% recorded once. Study-wide results and limits: CMV status of donors was not determined, possibly confounding expanded clonotype changes. Older age went with lower TCR beta diversity per million T cells, in a roughly linear way.

Per germline, CDR1 MDHEN and CDR2 SYDVKM. The CDR3 runs to 11 residues. The V and J ends lost 8 bases and 4 bases respectively, with 8 bases between them. This clonotype occurred a few times. No antigen is known for it. Sample: blood. The sequence derives from a woman in her thirties in good health. The gene calls are TRBV28 and TRBJ1-2; D is undetermined. CDR3 loop: CASAGRYGYTF. CDR3 DNA sequence: TGTGCCAGCGCGGGTCGCTATGGCTACACCTTC.